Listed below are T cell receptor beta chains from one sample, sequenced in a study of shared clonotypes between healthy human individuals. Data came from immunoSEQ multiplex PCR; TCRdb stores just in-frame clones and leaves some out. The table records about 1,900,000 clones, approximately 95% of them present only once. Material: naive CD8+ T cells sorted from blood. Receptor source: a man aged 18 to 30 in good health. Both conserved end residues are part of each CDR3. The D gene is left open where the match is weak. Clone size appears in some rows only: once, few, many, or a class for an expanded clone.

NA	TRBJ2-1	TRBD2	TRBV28	TGTGCCAGCAGTTTACCGACTAGCTTCTCCTACAATGAGCAGTTCTTC	CASSLPTSFSYNEQFF
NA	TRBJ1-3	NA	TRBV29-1	TGCAGCGTGACGGCAGGGGACTCTGGAAACACCATATATTTT	CSVTAGDSGNTIYF
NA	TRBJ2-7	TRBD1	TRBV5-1	TGCGCCAGCCAGACAGGGGGGTCCTACGAGCAGTACTTC	CASQTGGSYEQYF
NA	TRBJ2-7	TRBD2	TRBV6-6	TGTGCCAGCAGGGCTAGCGGGGGGCCCTCCTACGAGCAGTACTTC	CASRASGGPSYEQYF
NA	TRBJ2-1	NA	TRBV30	TGTGCCTGGAATTCCTATCGCGATGAGCAGTTCTTC	CAWNSYRDEQFF
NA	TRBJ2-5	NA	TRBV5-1	TGCGCCAGCAGCTTGGCCGGGGGATACCAAGAGACCCAGTACTTC	CASSLAGGYQETQYF
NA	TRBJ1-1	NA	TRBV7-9	TGTGCCAGCAGCGCCCGGGGGGCGGTAGACGTAAACACTGAAGCTTTCTTT	CASSARGAVDVNTEAFF
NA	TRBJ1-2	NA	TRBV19	TGTGCCAGTACCACCGCGAACTATGGCTACACCTTC	CASTTANYGYTF
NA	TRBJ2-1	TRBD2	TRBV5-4	TGTGCCAGCAGCTTTTTAGCGGGGGACCCTTACAATGAGCAGTTCTTC	CASSFLAGDPYNEQFF
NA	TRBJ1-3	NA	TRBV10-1	TGCGCCAGCACGAGGGGCTACTCTGGAAACACCATATATTTT	CASTRGYSGNTIYF
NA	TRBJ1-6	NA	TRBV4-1	TGCGCCAGCAGACAAAGACCCTCACTGGATTCACCCCTCCACTTT	CASRQRPSLDSPLHF
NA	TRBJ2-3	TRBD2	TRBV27	TGTGCCAGCAGTTCGTTGACTAGCGGGAGCACAGATACGCAGTATTTT	CASSSLTSGSTDTQYF
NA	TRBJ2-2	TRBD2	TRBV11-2	TGTGCCGTCCCCTTAGACGGCGGCCGGGCTAGCGGGAACACCGGGGAGCTGTTTTTT	CAVPLDGGRASGNTGELFF
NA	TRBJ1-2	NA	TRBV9	TGTGCCAGCAGCGCCCCCCGGGAGGGTATGCCCCGATATGGCTACACCTTC	CASSAPREGMPRYGYTF
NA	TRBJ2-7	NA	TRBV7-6	TGTGCCAGCAGCTTAGCGGGAGAAGCCTACGAGCAGTACTTC	CASSLAGEAYEQYF
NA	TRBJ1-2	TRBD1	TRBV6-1	TGTGCCAGCAGTGAAGGGGACAGGGTTATCGATGGCTACACCTTC	CASSEGDRVIDGYTF
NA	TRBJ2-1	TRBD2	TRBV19	TGTGCCAGTAGTATTCTCAGCGGGAGGGGTGAGCAGTTCTTC	CASSILSGRGEQFF
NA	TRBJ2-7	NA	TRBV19	TGTGCCAGTAGTATAGGGGCAAGTTACGAGCAGTACTTC	CASSIGASYEQYF
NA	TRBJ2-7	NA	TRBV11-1	TGTGCCAGCAGCTTAGGGGAGGACTATCCAGTCTACGAGCAGTACTTC	CASSLGEDYPVYEQYF
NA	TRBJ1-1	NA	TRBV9	TGTGCCAGCAGCGTAGCGGGGTTAATGAACACTGAAGCTTTCTTT	CASSVAGLMNTEAFF
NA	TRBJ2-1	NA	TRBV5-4	TGTGCCAGCAGCTTGTATGGTAATGAGCAGTTCTTC	CASSLYGNEQFF
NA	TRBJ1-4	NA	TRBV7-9	TGTGCCAGCACCCCGGGAGCAACTAATGAAAAACTGTTTTTT	CASTPGATNEKLFF
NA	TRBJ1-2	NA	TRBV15	TGTGCCACCAGTACCCGAATTGGGTATGGCTACACCTTC	CATSTRIGYGYTF
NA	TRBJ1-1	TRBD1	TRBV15	TGTGCCACCTCTACAGGGGCGGTCACTGAAGCTTTCTTT	CATSTGAVTEAFF
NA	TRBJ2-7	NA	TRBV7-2	TGTGCCAGCAGCTTAGGGGAAACCTACGAGCAGTACTTC	CASSLGETYEQYF
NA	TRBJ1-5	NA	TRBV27	TGTGCCAGCAGTTTCGGCGGGGGTCAGCCCCAGCATTTT	CASSFGGGQPQHF
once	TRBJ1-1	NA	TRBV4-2	TGTGCCAGCAGAGCCGCGGGGGGGGACACTGAAGCTTTCTTT	CASRAAGGDTEAFF
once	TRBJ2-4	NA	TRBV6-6	TGTGCCAGCAGTTACGGAGGGAACCCGGACATTCAGTACTTC	CASSYGGNPDIQYF
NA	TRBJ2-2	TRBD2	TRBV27	TGTGCCAGCAGTTCTCTAGCGGCCCTTAACACCGGGGAGCTGTTTTTT	CASSSLAALNTGELFF
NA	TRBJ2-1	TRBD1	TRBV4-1	TGCGCCAGCAGCCTGGACAGGCGCAATGAGCAGTTCTTC	CASSLDRRNEQFF
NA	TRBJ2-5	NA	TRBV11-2	TGTGCCAGCAGCTTAGATTCTAGAGAGACCCAGTACTTC	CASSLDSRETQYF
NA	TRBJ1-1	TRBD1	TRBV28	TGTGCCAGCAGTTTATACAGGGGCATGAACACTGAAGCTTTCTTT	CASSLYRGMNTEAFF
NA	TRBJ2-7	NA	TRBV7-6	TGTGCCAGCAGCCCGCTGGGGGGCTACGAGCAGTACTTC	CASSPLGGYEQYF
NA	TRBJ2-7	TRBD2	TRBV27	TGTGCCAGCAGTTTAATGAGGCTAGCGGGGAGCTCCTACGAGCAGTACTTC	CASSLMRLAGSSYEQYF
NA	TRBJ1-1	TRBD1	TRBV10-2	TGCGCCAGCAGTCTCGGGACAGGGTTCACTGAAGCTTTCTTT	CASSLGTGFTEAFF
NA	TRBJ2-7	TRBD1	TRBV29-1	TGCAGCGTGGTTCACAGGGGGGCCGGCGAGCAGTACTTC	CSVVHRGAGEQYF
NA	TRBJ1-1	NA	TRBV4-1	TGCGCCAGCAGCCAACCCTCACCCTGGAACACTGAAGCTTTCTTT	CASSQPSPWNTEAFF
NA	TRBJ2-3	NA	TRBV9	TGTGCCAGCAGCGCTTTTGGAGTTACTAGCACAGATACGCAGTATTTT	CASSAFGVTSTDTQYF
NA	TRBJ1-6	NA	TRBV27	TGTGCCAGCAGTCCTTCCGTCGCGATTGGGTCATATAATTCACCCCTCCACTTT	CASSPSVAIGSYNSPLHF